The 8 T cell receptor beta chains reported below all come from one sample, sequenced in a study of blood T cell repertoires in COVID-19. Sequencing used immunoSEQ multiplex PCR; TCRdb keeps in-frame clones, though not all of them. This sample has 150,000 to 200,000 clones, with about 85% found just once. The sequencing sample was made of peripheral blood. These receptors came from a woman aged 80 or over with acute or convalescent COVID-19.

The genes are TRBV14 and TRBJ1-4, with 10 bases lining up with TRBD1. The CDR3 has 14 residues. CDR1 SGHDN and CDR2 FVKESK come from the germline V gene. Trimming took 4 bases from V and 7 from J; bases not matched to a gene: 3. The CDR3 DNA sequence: TGTGCCAGCAGCCGACAGGGGGCTGGTGAAAAACTGTTTTTT. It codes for CASSRQGAGEKLFF.

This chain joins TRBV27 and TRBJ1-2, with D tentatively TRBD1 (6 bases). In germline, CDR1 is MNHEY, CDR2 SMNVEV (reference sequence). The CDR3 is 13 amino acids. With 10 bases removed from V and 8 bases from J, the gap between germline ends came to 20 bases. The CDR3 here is CATTKNREGGYTF. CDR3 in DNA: TGTGCCACCACCAAGAACAGGGAGGGAGGCTACACCTTC.

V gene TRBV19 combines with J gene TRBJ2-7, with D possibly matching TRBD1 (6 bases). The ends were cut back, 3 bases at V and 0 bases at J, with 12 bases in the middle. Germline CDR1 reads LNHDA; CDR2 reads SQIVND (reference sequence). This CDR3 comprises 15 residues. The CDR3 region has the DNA TGTGCCAGTAGTATTGGGACACCGCCCTCCTACGAGCAGTACTTC. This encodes CASSIGTPPSYEQYF. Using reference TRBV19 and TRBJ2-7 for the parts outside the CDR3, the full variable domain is DGGITQSPKYLFRKEGQNVTLSCEQNLNHDAMYWYRQDPGQGLRLIYYSQIVNDFQKGDIAEGYSVSREKKESFPLTVTSAQKNPTAFYLCASSIGTPPSYEQYFGPGTRLTVT.

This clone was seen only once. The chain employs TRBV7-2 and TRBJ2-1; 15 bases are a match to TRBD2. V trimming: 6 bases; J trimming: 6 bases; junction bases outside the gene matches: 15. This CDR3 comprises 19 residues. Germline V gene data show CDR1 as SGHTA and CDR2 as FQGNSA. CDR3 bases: TGTGCCAGCAGTCGGACTAGCGGGGGGGCCTTCCCCAGGCCCAATGAGCAGTTCTTC. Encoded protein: CASSRTSGGAFPRPNEQFF. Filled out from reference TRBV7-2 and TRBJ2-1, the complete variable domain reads GAGVSQSPSNKVTEKGKDVELRCDPISGHTALYWYRQSLGQGLEFLIYFQGNSAPDKSGLPSDRFSAERTGGSVSTLTIQRTQQEDSAVYLCASSRTSGGAFPRPNEQFFGPGTRLTVL.

DNA for the CDR3: TGTGCCAGCAGTTACCCGGGAACAGGGACAGGCAATCAGCCCCAGCATTTT. Its protein product is CASSYPGTGTGNQPQHF. The V and J genes are TRBV6-2 or TRBV6-3 and TRBJ1-5; TRBD1 matches 7 bases. After removal of 2 bases from V and 2 bases from J, the junction contained 9 bases not matched to a gene. CDR3 size: 17 residues. Germline assignment: CDR1 MNHEY and CDR2 SVGEGT.

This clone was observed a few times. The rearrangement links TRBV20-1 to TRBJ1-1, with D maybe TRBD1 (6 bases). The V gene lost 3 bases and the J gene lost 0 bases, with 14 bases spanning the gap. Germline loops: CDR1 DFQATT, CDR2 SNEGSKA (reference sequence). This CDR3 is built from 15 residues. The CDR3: CSASGGRSMNTEAFF. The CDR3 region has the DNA TGCAGTGCTAGTGGGGGGCGAAGCATGAACACTGAAGCTTTCTTT.

The CDR3 region is CASSIAPRLAGGPAYNEQFF. The DNA for the CDR3 is TGTGCCAGTAGTATAGCCCCTAGACTAGCGGGGGGGCCCGCCTACAATGAGCAGTTCTTC. The chain combines TRBV19 with TRBJ2-1, with 14 bases identical to TRBD2. V lost 1 base to trimming and J lost 2 bases; unmatched junction nucleotides: 10. The V gene's germline CDR1 is LNHDA and CDR2 SQIVND (reference sequence). There are 20 residues in the CDR3. Full variable domain (missing parts from reference TRBV19 and TRBJ2-1): DGGITQSPKYLFRKEGQNVTLSCEQNLNHDAMYWYRQDPGQGLRLIYYSQIVNDFQKGDIAEGYSVSREKKESFPLTVTSAQKNPTAFYLCASSIAPRLAGGPAYNEQFFGPGTRLTVL.

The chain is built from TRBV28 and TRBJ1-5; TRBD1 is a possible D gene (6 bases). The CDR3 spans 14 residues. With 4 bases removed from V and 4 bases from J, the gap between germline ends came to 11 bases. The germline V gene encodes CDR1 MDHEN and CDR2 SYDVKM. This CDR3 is CASSSGGSNQPQHF. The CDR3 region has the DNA TGTGCCAGCAGTTCTGGGGGCTCAAATCAGCCCCAGCATTTT.